The rows below give T cell receptor beta chains drawn from one sample of a study of brain T cells in children with intractable seizures. Here immunoSEQ multiplex PCR was the method, and the copy in TCRdb shows in-frame clones only, minus some. The sample lists fewer than 80,000 clones; roughly 95% were seen once. The specimen was peripheral blood, collected at surgery. Receptor source: a boy under two years old with focal cortical dysplasia and intractable seizures. Each CDR3 is given with its conserved first and last residue. The D gene is left open where the match is weak. The size of a clone is reported for some rows only, either as once, few or many, or as a class for expanded clones.

NA TRBD1 TRBJ2-7 TRBV24-1 CARATGTYEQYF TGTGCCAGGGCGACAGGGACCTACGAGCAGTACTTC
NA NA TRBJ1-2 TRBV5-1 CASSFGYLNYGYTF TGCGCCAGCAGCTTCGGGTACCTTAACTATGGCTACACCTTC
NA NA TRBJ2-7 TRBV4-3 CASSREATDDPYEQYF TGCGCCAGCAGCCGCGAGGCGACTGACGACCCCTACGAGCAGTACTTC
NA NA TRBJ1-6 TRBV3-1/TRBV3-2 CASSQRSSNSPLHF TGTGCCAGCAGCCAGAGGAGTTCTAATTCACCCCTCCACTTT
NA TRBD1 TRBJ2-7 TRBV11-1 CASSSLDRGSSYEQYF TGTGCCAGCAGCTCCCTCGACAGGGGTAGCTCCTACGAGCAGTACTTC
NA NA TRBJ1-3 TRBV15 CATSRGPFTTGNTIYF TGTGCCACCAGCCGCGGACCGTTCACCACGGGAAACACCATATATTTT
NA NA TRBJ2-7 TRBV4-2 CASSQDPPRVGKDEQYF TGTGCCAGCAGCCAAGATCCCCCGCGGGTGGGTAAGGACGAGCAGTACTTC
NA TRBD2 TRBJ2-2 TRBV19 CASRFSGGASGELFF TGTGCCAGTAGATTTAGCGGGGGGGCTTCCGGGGAGCTGTTTTTT
NA NA TRBJ1-1 TRBV28 CASRNVNTEAFF TGTGCCAGCAGAAATGTGAACACTGAAGCTTTCTTT
NA NA TRBJ2-3 TRBV5-4 CASSARGGVRGTDTQYF TGTGCCAGCAGCGCAAGAGGGGGGGTCCGGGGCACAGATACGCAGTATTTT
NA TRBD1 TRBJ2-7 TRBV6-1 CASSELDRVGIYEQYF TGTGCCAGCAGTGAGTTGGACAGGGTGGGGATTTACGAGCAGTACTTC
NA TRBD1 TRBJ2-7 TRBV3-1/TRBV3-2 CASSHGGQGASYEQYF TGTGCCAGCAGCCATGGGGGACAGGGGGCTTCCTACGAGCAGTACTTC
once TRBD2 TRBJ2-1 TRBV27 CASSLRQTSGRNNEQFF TGTGCCAGCAGTTTAAGGCAAACTAGCGGGAGGAACAATGAGCAGTTCTTC
once NA TRBJ1-1 TRBV5-1 CASSKSGTVLNTEAFF TGCGCCAGCAGCAAGTCCGGGACGGTATTGAACACTGAAGCTTTCTTT
once TRBD1 TRBJ1-3 TRBV5-1 CASSLSWGTGGGNTIYF TGCGCCAGCAGCCTGTCCTGGGGGACAGGGGGCGGAAACACCATATATTTT